These 28 T cell receptor beta chains originate from one sample sequenced in a study of blood T cell repertoires in COVID-19. Only in-frame clones appear in the TCRdb table, and some are missing; sequencing was by immunoSEQ multiplex PCR. Of some 54,000 clones in the sample, about four fifths were seen once. The sequenced material came from peripheral blood. Receptors originate from a woman older than 75 with COVID-19, enrolled during active disease.

The chain employs TRBV7-3 and TRBJ2-7; D not resolved. The V gene's germline CDR1 is SGHTA and CDR2 FQGTGA. CDR3 length: 13 residues. Trimming stripped 1 base from V and 3 bases from J, with 7 bases between. CDR3 protein: CASSLSRVYEQYF. The CDR3 DNA follows: TGTGCCAGCAGCTTAAGTCGAGTCTACGAGCAGTACTTC.

This chain links TRBV2 with TRBJ1-2; D unclear. Per germline, CDR1 SNHLY and CDR2 FYNNEI. CDR3 length: 13 residues. With 8 bases removed from V and 8 bases from J, the gap between germline ends came to 18 bases. This CDR3 is CASLVLEIGGYTF. In DNA, the CDR3 is TGTGCCAGCCTGGTTCTGGAGATTGGAGGCTACACCTTC.

The J gene is TRBJ2-1, the V gene TRBV5-1, with 9 bases that match TRBD2. After removal of 5 bases from V and 5 bases from J, the junction contained 5 bases not matched to a gene. CDR1 is SGHRS, CDR2 YFSETQ, per germline. The CDR3 length is 14 residues. The CDR3 DNA reads as TGCGCCAGCAGTAAGACTAGCGGAGACAATGAGCAGTTCTTC. Translated, it gives CASSKTSGDNEQFF.

The chain combines TRBV19 with TRBJ1-6; D possibly corresponds to TRBD1 (5 bases). This CDR3 is built from 14 residues. Trimming removed 9 bases from V and 10 bases from J, with 19 bases in between. Germline V gene sequence: CDR1 LNHDA, CDR2 SQIVND (reference sequence). The CDR3 reads CASVPGPAGSPLHF. The CDR3 DNA reads TGTGCCAGCGTACCGGGGCCGGCGGGATCACCCCTCCACTTT.

The rearrangement joins TRBV7-2 to TRBJ2-2; D is possibly TRBD2 (6 bases). The CDR3 is 13 residues long. V dropped 8 bases and J dropped 1 base, with 8 bases sitting between them. Per germline, CDR1 SGHTA and CDR2 FQGNSA. The CDR3 spells CASRELNTGELFF. In DNA form, the CDR3 reads TGTGCCAGCCGGGAGTTGAACACCGGGGAGCTGTTTTTT.

This chain joins TRBV7-9 and TRBJ2-3; no firm D call. V was cut by 3 bases and J by 2 bases, with 9 bases left in between. The length of the CDR3 is 14 residues. In germline, CDR1 is SEHNR, CDR2 FQNEAQ (reference sequence). The CDR3 here is CASSLAGTTDTQYF. CDR3 sequence (DNA): TGTGCCAGCAGCTTGGCAGGAACCACAGATACGCAGTATTTT.

The chain has TRBV7-3 and TRBJ2-7, with D possibly matching TRBD2 (6 bases). The CDR3 runs 15 residues. Germline values: CDR1 SGHTA, CDR2 FQGTGA. The V gene lost 5 bases and the J gene lost 2 bases, with 16 bases spanning the gap. CDR3 sequence (DNA): TGTGCCAGCAGCCCCCAGCGCGGGGTTACCTACGAGCAGTACTTC. Translating gives CASSPQRGVTYEQYF.

This rearrangement joins TRBV7-9 to TRBJ2-3, with TRBD2 identical over 10 bases. The germline gives CDR1 SEHNR, CDR2 FQNEAQ (reference sequence). CDR3 length: 16 amino acids. The ends lost 4 bases at V and 3 bases at J; junction bases unmatched: 7. CDR3 DNA sequence: TGTGCCAGCAGCTCTCCGGGACTAGCGTATACAGATACGCAGTATTTT. Amino acid sequence: CASSSPGLAYTDTQYF.

The gene calls are TRBV19 and TRBJ2-3, with 12 bases aligning to TRBD1. The V gene end was trimmed by 4 bases and the J gene end by 5 bases; junction bases not matched to a gene: 10. The CDR3 runs to 17 residues. From germline, CDR1 is LNHDA and CDR2 SQIVND (reference sequence). The CDR3 DNA follows: TGTGCCAGTAGTAAGGCGGCAGGGACAGGGGGCTTAGATACGCAGTATTTT. Residues: CASSKAAGTGGLDTQYF.

This sequence joins TRBV14 and TRBJ2-1; 14 bases match TRBD2. The CDR3 consists of 15 residues. Germline CDR1 SGHDN, CDR2 FVKESK. V shed 4 bases, J shed 7 bases, and the junction held 3 bases outside the gene matches. The CDR3 loop reads CASSLRTSGGNEQFF. CDR3 coding DNA: TGTGCCAGCAGCCTTAGGACTAGCGGGGGGAATGAGCAGTTCTTC.

This clone was seen once. The chain has TRBV11-2 and TRBJ2-7, with 11 positions matching TRBD2. Per the germline V gene, CDR1 is SGHAT and CDR2 is FQNNGV. The CDR3 consists of 13 residues. The trim removed 6 bases at V and 7 bases at J, leaving 5 bases unmatched. CDR3 amino acids: CASSSGTSGEQYF. Here the CDR3 DNA reads TGTGCCAGCAGTTCCGGGACTAGCGGAGAGCAGTACTTC. Together with reference TRBV11-2 and TRBJ2-7, the CDR3 gives the full variable domain: EAGVAQSPRYKIIEKRQSVAFWCNPISGHATLYWYQQILGQGPKLLIQFQNNGVVDDSQLPKDRFSAERLKGVDSTLKIQPAKLEDSAVYLCASSSGTSGEQYFGPGTRLTVT.

The genes are TRBV6-2 or TRBV6-3 and TRBJ2-7; tentative D call: TRBD1 (5 bases). CDR1 MNHEY and CDR2 SVGEGT come from the germline V gene. With 5 bases removed from V and 4 bases from J, the gap between germline ends came to 15 bases. The CDR3 length is 14 residues. Here the CDR3 reads CASSPDKVVYEQYF. The DNA of the CDR3 is TGTGCCAGCAGTCCGGACAAGGTTGTTTACGAGCAGTACTTC.

In its sample, this clone was seen a few times. V gene TRBV4-2 combines with J gene TRBJ1-5, with 7 bases lining up with TRBD1. The germline V gene has CDR1 LGHNA and CDR2 YNFKEQ. CDR3 size: 15 residues. V was pared by 1 base and J by 5 bases, with 5 bases of the junction left unmatched. CDR3 in amino acids: CASSQADRLDQPQHF. CDR3 nucleotides: TGTGCCAGCAGCCAAGCGGACAGGCTCGATCAGCCCCAGCATTTT.

This clone was recorded once. In nucleotides, the CDR3 is TGTGCCAGTAGTCCCCCCGGGACAGTCCTCACTGGAAACACCATATATTTT. It codes for CASSPPGTVLTGNTIYF. This chain connects TRBV19 to TRBJ1-3; 7 bases are shared with TRBD1. Germline V gene lookup returns CDR1 LNHDA and CDR2 SQIVND (reference sequence). This CDR3 contains 17 residues. Losses at the gene ends were 5 bases for V and 2 bases for J; bases not matched to a gene: 12.

This rearrangement joins TRBV25-1 to TRBJ2-2; the match to TRBD2 covers 10 bases. Germline V gives CDR1 MGHDK, CDR2 SYGVNS. This CDR3 spans 15 amino acids. The V and J ends lost 5 bases and 4 bases, in that order; junction bases with no gene match: 4. Written as DNA, the CDR3 is TGTGCCAGCAGTAAACGGACTAGCGGCACCGGGGAGCTGTTTTTT. This sequence encodes CASSKRTSGTGELFF.

This sequence joins TRBV19 and TRBJ1-6; D is perhaps TRBD1 (6 bases). Between the trimmed V and J ends, which lost 1 base and 7 bases, there was a span of 11 bases. Germline V CDR1 and CDR2: LNHDA, SQIVND (reference sequence). The CDR3 consists of 15 residues. For the CDR3, the DNA is TGTGCCAGTAGTATAGTGGGGACAAGGAATTCACCCCTCCACTTT. Its translation: CASSIVGTRNSPLHF.

The rearrangement links TRBV7-9 to TRBJ1-4; 10 positions agree with TRBD1. The CDR3 has 16 residues. Germline V gene sequence: CDR1 SEHNR, CDR2 FQNEAQ (reference sequence). V was clipped by 3 bases and J by 8 bases; unmatched bases: 9. Here the CDR3 reads CASSFGDRGSGEKLFF. CDR3 coding DNA: TGTGCCAGCAGCTTTGGGGACAGGGGTTCTGGGGAAAAACTGTTTTTT.

This chain uses TRBV5-4 with TRBJ2-2; 12 nucleotides match TRBD1. Looked up from germline, CDR1 is SGHNT and CDR2 is YYREEE (reference sequence). V lost 2 bases to trimming and J lost 6 bases; unmatched junction nucleotides: 5. CDR3 length: 16 amino acids. CDR3 loop: CASSFIGTGGSGELFF. The CDR3 bases are TGTGCCAGCAGCTTTATTGGGACAGGGGGCTCCGGGGAGCTGTTTTTT.

The CDR3 reads CASSLGSSNQPQHF. CDR3 sequence (DNA): TGTGCCAGCAGTTTGGGCAGTAGCAATCAGCCCCAGCATTTT. This chain connects TRBV28 to TRBJ1-5; D gene unclear. With 3 bases removed from V and 0 bases from J, the gap between germline ends came to 6 bases. Germline V lookup: CDR1 MDHEN, CDR2 SYDVKM. This CDR3 has 14 amino acids.

The chain employs TRBV9 and TRBJ1-3; D is perhaps TRBD1 (6 bases). Germline V gene data show CDR1 as SGDLS and CDR2 as YYNGEE. The CDR3 consists of 17 residues. V lost 0 bases and J 4 bases, leaving 17 bases between the germline ends. CDR3 protein: CASSVETGISSGNTIYF. The DNA for the CDR3 is TGTGCCAGCAGCGTAGAAACAGGGATTTCTTCGGGAAACACCATATATTTT.

The rearrangement uses TRBV18 and TRBJ2-7; weak D call: TRBD2 (5 bases). The CDR3 is 15 residues long. Germline loops: CDR1 KGHSH, CDR2 LQKENI. The V gene lost 2 bases and the J gene lost 2 bases, with 13 bases spanning the gap. Here the CDR3 reads CASSPYKGSPYEQYF. The CDR3 DNA sequence: TGTGCCAGCTCACCATATAAAGGGAGCCCCTACGAGCAGTACTTC.

The chain has TRBV7-9 and TRBJ1-5; the match to TRBD1 covers 8 bases. The CDR3 contains 14 residues. The V segment lost 6 bases and the J segment 6 bases; nucleotides outside the gene matches: 7. Germline CDR1 SEHNR, CDR2 FQNEAQ (reference sequence). The CDR3 sequence: CASSSNRGSQPQHF. In DNA form, the CDR3 reads TGTGCCAGCAGTTCTAACAGGGGGTCTCAGCCCCAGCATTTT.

V is TRBV7-3 and J is TRBJ2-7; 13 bases are a match to TRBD2. Trimming removed 5 bases from V and 3 bases from J; junction bases left unmatched: 1. The CDR3 totals 14 residues. Germline loops: CDR1 SGHTA, CDR2 FQGTGA. In DNA, the CDR3 is TGTGCCAGCAGCACTAGCGGGGGGGACTACGAGCAGTACTTC. Amino acid sequence: CASSTSGGDYEQYF.

The rearrangement joins TRBV5-6 to TRBJ2-2; no reliable D call. The CDR3 totals 17 residues. Germline CDR1 is SGHDT and CDR2 is YYEEEE. V shed 0 bases and J shed 0 bases, with 12 bases lying between them. CDR3 bases: TGTGCCAGCAGCTTGGCCGGTAGTACCGCGAACACCGGGGAGCTGTTTTTT. It translates to CASSLAGSTANTGELFF.

V gene TRBV19 combines with J gene TRBJ2-2; 8 bases line up with TRBD2. V trimming: 8 bases; J trimming: 4 bases; junction bases outside the gene matches: 12. Looked up from germline, CDR1 is LNHDA and CDR2 is SQIVND (reference sequence). This CDR3 has 16 residues. CDR3 sequence (DNA): TGTGCCAGTCGTCACCAGCGGGAGAGGGTCACCGGGGAGCTGTTTTTT. This gives the protein CASRHQRERVTGELFF.

In nucleotides, the CDR3 is TGTGCCAGCAGCCGCTTAGGAGGGGATAGCGGGAGGGGAGAGACCCAGTACTTC. As protein: CASSRLGGDSGRGETQYF. The genes are TRBV4-2 and TRBJ2-5; the match to TRBD2 covers 11 bases. The CDR3 sequence is 18 residues long. Germline V gene lookup returns CDR1 LGHNA and CDR2 YNFKEQ. V lost 4 bases to trimming and J lost 4 bases; unmatched junction nucleotides: 14.

The chain has TRBV9 and TRBJ2-1, with D perhaps TRBD1 (5 bases). The V and J ends lost 0 bases and 8 bases respectively, with 15 bases between them. Germline V gives CDR1 SGDLS, CDR2 YYNGEE. This CDR3 has 15 amino acids. DNA for the CDR3: TGTGCCAGCAGCGTAGAGGGAAGAGAGACAGATGAGCAGTTCTTC. It codes for CASSVEGRETDEQFF.

Here the CDR3 DNA reads TGTGCCAGCAGCTTTCGACAGGGCCGATTGAGCTCTGGAAACACCATATATTTT. Its protein product is CASSFRQGRLSSGNTIYF. This chain uses TRBV7-2 with TRBJ1-3; TRBD1 agrees at 7 bases. J gave up 0 bases and V 3 bases, and 11 bases lay outside the gene matches. There are 18 residues in the CDR3. Germline V gene sequence: CDR1 SGHTA, CDR2 FQGNSA.